The source of this T cell receptor beta chain is a study of blood T cells in healthy people across ages. PCR was performed a second time for roughly 7 to 11 cycles using a sample-barcoded 5' primer and a J-beta primer mix. TCRdb re-called the 5' RACE reads with MiXCR, one entry per CDR3 protein. The profile shows around 1,600,000 distinct CDR3 sequences, approximately 39% of them singletons. Donor samples were obtained from healthy Caucasian individuals from Russia, aged about 6 to 100. Note on this clonotype: What it binds is unknown. The germline gene is not matched at one end of the junction; a read error may be the cause.

Germline lookup yields CDR1 SGHVS and CDR2 FNYEAQ. The CDR3 length is 16 residues. Broader study findings: A roughly linear age-dependent decrease characterized TCR beta diversity per million T cells. Without sorted subsets, naive and antigen-experienced compartments could not be conclusively compared.

Sequenced input: blood. The V gene is TRBV7-6, the J gene TRBJ2-3, with 9 bases identical to TRBD1. This clonotype was sampled from a woman aged 18-29 years in good health. The CDR3 here is CANSALQGAGTDTQYF. CDR3 coding DNA: TGTGCCAACAGCGCTCTACAGGGGGCCGGCACAGATACGCAGTATTTT.